The present T cell receptor beta chain was sequenced within a study of control samples from healthy donors and cancer patients. CDR1 is SEHNR, CDR2 FQNEAQ, per germline (reference sequence). The CDR3 is 15 amino acids. Germline trimming cut 5 bases from V and 8 bases from J; bases unmatched to any gene: 9. Sequencing was performed with immunoSEQ multiplex PCR; in TCRdb, only in-frame clones are kept and a portion is missing. The data hold tens of thousands of clones, with roughly 94% observed a single time. The source is a man aged 60-69 years in good health. The genes are TRBV7-9 and TRBJ1-4; 9 bases match TRBD1. Material for sequencing was blood. The CDR3, as DNA: TGTGCCAGCAGCCTACGGACAGGGGTAGTGGAAAAACTGTTTTTT. As protein: CASSLRTGVVEKLFF.